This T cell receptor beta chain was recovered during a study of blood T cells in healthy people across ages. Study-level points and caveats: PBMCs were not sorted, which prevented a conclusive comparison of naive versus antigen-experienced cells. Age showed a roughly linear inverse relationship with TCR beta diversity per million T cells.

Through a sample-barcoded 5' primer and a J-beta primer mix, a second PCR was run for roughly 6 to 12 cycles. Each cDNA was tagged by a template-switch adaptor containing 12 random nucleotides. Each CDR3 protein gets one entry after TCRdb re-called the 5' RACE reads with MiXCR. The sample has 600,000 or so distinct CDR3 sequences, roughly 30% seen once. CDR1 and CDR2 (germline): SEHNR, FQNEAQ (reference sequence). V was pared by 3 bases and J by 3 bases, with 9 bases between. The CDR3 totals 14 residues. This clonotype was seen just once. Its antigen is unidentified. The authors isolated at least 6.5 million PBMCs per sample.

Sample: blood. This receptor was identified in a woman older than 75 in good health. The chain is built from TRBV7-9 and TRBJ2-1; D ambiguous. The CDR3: CASSFNPDYNEQFF. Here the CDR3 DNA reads TGTGCCAGCAGCTTTAATCCAGACTACAATGAGCAGTTCTTC.